This T cell receptor beta chain originates from a study of Ad26.COV2.S vaccination and SARS-CoV-2 variants. Study background: The study gave Ad26.COV2.S intramuscularly, once or twice 56 days apart.

From germline, CDR1 is GTSNPN and CDR2 SVGIG (reference sequence). The length of the CDR3 is 14 residues. Trimming removed 8 bases at V and 0 bases at J, with 14 bases between. The treatment: some 20 received Ad26.COV2.S at low or high dose, single or two shots; about five received placebo; per-sample allocation not given. Following the first vaccine or placebo injection, samples were taken on day 63. Adults aged 18-55 years in Boston included the donor. Repertoires were generated with immunoSEQ multiplex PCR, while TCRdb's copy carries only in-frame clones and drops some. Among 350,000 to 450,000 clones listed, 75% to 90% were seen once. This clone appeared a single time.

The rearrangement links TRBV30 to TRBJ2-1; the D gene is possibly TRBD2 (5 bases). The TCR sequence derives from a person between 18 and 65 years old who received the Ad26.COV2.S COVID-19 vaccine or a placebo. Material: peripheral blood, obtained in a trial of Ad26.COV2.S vaccine versus placebo. The CDR3 protein is CAHGGLSSYNEQFF. The CDR3 DNA is TGTGCCCACGGAGGCCTCAGCTCCTACAATGAGCAGTTCTTC.